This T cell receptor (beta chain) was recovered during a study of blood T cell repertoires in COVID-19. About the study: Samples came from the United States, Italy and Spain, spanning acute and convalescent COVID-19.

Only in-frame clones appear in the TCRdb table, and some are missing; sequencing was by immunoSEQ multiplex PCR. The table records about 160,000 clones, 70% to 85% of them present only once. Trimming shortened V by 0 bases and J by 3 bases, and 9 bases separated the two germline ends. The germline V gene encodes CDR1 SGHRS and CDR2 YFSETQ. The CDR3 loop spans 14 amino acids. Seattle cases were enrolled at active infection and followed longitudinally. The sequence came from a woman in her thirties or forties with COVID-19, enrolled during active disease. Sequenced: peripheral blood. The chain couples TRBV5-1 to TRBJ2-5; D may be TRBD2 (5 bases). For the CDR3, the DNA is TGCGCCAGCAGCTTGGGGACTCGAGAAGAGACCCAGTACTTC. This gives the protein CASSLGTREETQYF.